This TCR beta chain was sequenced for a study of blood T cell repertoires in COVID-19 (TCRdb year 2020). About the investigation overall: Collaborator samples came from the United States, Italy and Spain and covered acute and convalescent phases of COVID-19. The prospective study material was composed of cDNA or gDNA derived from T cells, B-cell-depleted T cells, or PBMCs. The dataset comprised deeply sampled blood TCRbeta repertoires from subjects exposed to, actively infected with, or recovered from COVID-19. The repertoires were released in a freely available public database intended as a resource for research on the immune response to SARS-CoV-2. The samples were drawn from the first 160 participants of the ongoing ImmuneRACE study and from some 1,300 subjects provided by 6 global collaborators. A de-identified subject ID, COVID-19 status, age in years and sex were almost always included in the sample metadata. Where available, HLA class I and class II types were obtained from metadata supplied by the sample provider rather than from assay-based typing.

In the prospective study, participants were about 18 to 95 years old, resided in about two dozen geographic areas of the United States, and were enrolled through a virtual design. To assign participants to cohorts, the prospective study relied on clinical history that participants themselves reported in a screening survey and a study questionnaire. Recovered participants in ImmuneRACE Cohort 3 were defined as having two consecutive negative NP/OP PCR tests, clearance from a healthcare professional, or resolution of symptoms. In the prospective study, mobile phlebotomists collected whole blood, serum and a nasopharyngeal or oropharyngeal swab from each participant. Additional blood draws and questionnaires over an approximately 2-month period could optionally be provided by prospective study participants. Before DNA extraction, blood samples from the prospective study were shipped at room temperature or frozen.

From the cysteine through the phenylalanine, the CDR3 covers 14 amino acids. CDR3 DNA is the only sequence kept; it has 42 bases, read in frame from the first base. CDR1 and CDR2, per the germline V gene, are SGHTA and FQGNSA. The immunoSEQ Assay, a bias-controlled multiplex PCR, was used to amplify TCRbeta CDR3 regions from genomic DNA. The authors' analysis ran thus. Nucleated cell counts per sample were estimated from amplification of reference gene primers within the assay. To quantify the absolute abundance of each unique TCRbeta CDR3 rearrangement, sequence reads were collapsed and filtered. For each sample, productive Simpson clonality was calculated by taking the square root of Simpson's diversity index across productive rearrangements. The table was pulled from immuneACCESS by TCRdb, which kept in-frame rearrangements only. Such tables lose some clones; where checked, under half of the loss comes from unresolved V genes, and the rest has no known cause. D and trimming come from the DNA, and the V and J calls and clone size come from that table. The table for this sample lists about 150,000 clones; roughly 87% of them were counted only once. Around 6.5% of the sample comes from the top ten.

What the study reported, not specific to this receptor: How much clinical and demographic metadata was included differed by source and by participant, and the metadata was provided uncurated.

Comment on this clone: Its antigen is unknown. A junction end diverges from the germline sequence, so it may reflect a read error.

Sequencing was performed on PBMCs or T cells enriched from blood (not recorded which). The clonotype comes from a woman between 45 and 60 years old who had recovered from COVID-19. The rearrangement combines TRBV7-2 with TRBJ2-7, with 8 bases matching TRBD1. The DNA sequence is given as TGTGCCAGCAGCCCCAGGACAGGGCTGAGGGAATTGGATTTC. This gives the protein CASSPRTGLRELDF. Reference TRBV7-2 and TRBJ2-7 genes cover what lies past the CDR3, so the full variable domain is GAGVSQSPSNKVTEKGKDVELRCDPISGHTALYWYRQSLGQGLEFLIYFQGNSAPDKSGLPSDRFSAERTGGSVSTLTIQRTQQEDSAVYLCASSPRTGLRELDFGPGTRLTVT.